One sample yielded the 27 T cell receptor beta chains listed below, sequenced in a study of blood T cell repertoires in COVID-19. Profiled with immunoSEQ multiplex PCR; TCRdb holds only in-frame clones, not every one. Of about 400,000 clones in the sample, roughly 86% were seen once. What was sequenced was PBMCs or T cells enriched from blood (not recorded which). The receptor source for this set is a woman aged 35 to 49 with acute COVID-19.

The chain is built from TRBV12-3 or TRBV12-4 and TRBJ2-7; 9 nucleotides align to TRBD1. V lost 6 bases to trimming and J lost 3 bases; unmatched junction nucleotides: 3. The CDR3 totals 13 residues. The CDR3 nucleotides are TGTGCCAGCAGCCAGGGACAGGGCTACGAGCAGTACTTC. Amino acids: CASSQGQGYEQYF.

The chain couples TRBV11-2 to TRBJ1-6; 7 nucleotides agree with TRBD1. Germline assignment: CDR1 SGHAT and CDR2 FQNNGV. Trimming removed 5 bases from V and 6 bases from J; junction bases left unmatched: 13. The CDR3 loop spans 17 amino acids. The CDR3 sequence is CASSPRPRGQSNSPLHF. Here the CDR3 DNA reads TGTGCCAGCAGCCCAAGGCCCCGGGGACAGTCTAATTCACCCCTCCACTTT.

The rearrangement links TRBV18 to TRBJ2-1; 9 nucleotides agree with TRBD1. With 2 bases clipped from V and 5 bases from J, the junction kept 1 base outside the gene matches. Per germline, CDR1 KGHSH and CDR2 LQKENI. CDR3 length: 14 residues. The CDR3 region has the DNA TGTGCCAGCTCACCAAGGACAGGGGACAATGAGCAGTTCTTC. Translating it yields CASSPRTGDNEQFF.

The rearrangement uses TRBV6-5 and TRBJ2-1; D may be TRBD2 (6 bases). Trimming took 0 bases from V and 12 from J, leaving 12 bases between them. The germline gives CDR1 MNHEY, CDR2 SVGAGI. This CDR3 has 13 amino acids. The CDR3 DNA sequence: TGTGCCAGCAGTTACTCGGGGGGAAAGAGGCAGTTCTTC. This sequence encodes CASSYSGGKRQFF.

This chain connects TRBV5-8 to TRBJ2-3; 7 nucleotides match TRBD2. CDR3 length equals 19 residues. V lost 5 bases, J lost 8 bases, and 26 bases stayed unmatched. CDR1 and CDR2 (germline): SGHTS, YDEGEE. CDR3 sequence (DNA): TGTGCCAGCAGAAATGGGGTCGGGGTGGCAGCCCGGACTAGAGTTACGCAGTATTTT. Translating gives CASRNGVGVAARTRVTQYF. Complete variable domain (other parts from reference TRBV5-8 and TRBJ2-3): EAGVTQSPTHLIKTRGQQATLRCSPISGHTSVYWYQQALGLGLQFLLWYDEGEERNRGNFPPRFSGRQFPNYSSELNVNALELEDSALYLCASRNGVGVAARTRVTQYFGPGTRLTVL.

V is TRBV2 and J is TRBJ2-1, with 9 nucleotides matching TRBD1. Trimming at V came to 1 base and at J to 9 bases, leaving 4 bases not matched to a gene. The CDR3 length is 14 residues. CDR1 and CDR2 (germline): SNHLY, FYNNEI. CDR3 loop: CASSEGQGVIEQFF. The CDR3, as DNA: TGTGCCAGCAGTGAAGGACAGGGGGTCATTGAGCAGTTCTTC.

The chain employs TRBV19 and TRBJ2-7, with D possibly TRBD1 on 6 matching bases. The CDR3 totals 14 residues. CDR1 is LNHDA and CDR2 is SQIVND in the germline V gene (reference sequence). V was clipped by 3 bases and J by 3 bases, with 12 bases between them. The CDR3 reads CASSMRQGNYEQYF. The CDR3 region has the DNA TGTGCCAGTAGTATGAGGCAGGGGAACTACGAGCAGTACTTC.

The CDR3 DNA is TGTGCCAGCAGCATGTCCCACAGGTCGCTAAACGATAATTCACCCCTCCACTTT. This codes for CASSMSHRSLNDNSPLHF. This chain joins TRBV5-8 and TRBJ1-6, with a tentative D call TRBD1 (5 bases). The V and J ends lost 4 bases and 5 bases respectively, with 22 bases between them. Germline V gives CDR1 SGHTS, CDR2 YDEGEE. CDR3 size: 18 residues.

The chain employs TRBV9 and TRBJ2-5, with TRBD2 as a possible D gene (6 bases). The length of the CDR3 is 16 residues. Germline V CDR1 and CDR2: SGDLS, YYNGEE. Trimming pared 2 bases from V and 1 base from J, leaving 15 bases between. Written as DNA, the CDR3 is TGTGCCAGCAGCGTGGGAGGCTACCAACCCCAAGAGACCCAGTACTTC. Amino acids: CASSVGGYQPQETQYF.

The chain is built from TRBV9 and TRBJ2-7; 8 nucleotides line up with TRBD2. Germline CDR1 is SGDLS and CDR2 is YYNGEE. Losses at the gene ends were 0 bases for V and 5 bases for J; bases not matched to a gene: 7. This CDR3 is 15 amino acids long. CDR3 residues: CASSVEGTSSHEQYF. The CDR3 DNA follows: TGTGCCAGCAGCGTAGAGGGGACTAGTAGTCACGAGCAGTACTTC.

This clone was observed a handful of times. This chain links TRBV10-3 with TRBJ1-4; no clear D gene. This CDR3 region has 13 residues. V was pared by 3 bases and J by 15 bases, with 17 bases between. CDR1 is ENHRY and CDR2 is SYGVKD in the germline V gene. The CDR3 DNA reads TGTGCCATCAGTGACCTCGGGGATCAGGCAGTGTTTTTT. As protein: CAISDLGDQAVFF.

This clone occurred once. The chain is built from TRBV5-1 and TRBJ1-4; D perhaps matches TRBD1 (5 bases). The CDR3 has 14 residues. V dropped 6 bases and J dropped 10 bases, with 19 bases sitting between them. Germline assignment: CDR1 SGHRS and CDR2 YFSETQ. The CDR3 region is CASTVDNTGGKLFF. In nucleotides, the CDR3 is TGCGCCAGCACCGTGGACAACACGGGGGGAAAACTGTTTTTT. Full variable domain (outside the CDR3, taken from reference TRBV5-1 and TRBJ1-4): KAGVTQTPRYLIKTRGQQVTLSCSPISGHRSVSWYQQTPGQGLQFLFEYFSETQRNKGNFPGRFSGRQFSNSRSEMNVSTLELGDSALYLCASTVDNTGGKLFFGSGTQLSVL.

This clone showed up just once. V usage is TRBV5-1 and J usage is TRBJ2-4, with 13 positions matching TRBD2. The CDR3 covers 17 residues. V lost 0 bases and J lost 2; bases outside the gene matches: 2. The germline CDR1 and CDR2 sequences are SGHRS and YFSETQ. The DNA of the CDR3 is TGCGCCAGCAGCTTGGGACTAGCGGGGGGAACCAAAAACATTCAGTACTTC. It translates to CASSLGLAGGTKNIQYF.

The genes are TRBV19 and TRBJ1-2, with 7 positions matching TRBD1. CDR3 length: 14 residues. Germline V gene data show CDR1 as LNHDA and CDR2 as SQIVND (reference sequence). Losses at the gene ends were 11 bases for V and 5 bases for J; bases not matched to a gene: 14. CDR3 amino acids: CAAGQGGSLYGYTF. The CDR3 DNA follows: TGTGCCGCAGGGCAGGGGGGATCCCTGTATGGCTACACCTTC.

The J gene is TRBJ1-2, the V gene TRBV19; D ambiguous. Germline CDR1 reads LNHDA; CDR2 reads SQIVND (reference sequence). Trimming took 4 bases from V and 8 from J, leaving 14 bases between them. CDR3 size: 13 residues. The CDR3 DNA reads TGTGCCAGTAGTACCTCAGCCTCGGAGGGCTACACCTTC. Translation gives CASSTSASEGYTF.

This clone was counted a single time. The CDR3 spells CASSEDRGLTGELFF. DNA of the CDR3: TGTGCCAGCAGCGAGGACAGGGGGCTCACCGGGGAGCTGTTTTTT. V usage is TRBV7-9 and J usage is TRBJ2-2; 11 nucleotides agree with TRBD1. J lost 4 bases, V lost 5 bases, and 3 bases had no gene match. The CDR3 has 15 residues. CDR1 is SEHNR and CDR2 is FQNEAQ in the germline V gene (reference sequence).

CDR3 in DNA: TGTGCCAGCTCACCACCTACTAAGCGAGATGAGCAGTTCTTC. Residues: CASSPPTKRDEQFF. V is TRBV18 and J is TRBJ2-1; D uncertain. Trimming removed 0 bases at V and 8 bases at J, with 11 bases between. The CDR3 covers 14 residues. Germline values: CDR1 KGHSH, CDR2 LQKENI.

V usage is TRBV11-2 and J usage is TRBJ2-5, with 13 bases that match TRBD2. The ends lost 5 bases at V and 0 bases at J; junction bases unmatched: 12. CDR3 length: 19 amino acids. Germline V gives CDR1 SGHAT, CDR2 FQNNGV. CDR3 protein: CASSPTGTSGENYQETQYF. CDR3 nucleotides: TGTGCCAGCAGCCCCACCGGGACTAGCGGGGAGAACTACCAAGAGACCCAGTACTTC.

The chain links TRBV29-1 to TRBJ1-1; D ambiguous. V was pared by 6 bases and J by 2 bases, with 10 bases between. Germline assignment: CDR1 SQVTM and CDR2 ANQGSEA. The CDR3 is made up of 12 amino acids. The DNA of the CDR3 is TGCAGCGTGATACACATCAACACTGAAGCTTTCTTT. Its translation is CSVIHINTEAFF.

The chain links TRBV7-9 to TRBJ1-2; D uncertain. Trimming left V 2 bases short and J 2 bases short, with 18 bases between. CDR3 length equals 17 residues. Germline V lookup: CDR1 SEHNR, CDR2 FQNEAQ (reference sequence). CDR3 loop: CASSLSPRLRGNYGYTF. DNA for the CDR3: TGTGCCAGCAGCTTATCCCCCAGGCTTCGCGGGAACTATGGCTACACCTTC.

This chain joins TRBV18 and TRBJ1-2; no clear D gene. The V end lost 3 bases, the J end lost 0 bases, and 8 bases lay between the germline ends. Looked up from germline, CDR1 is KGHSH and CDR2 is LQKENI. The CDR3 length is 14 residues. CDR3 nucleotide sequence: TGTGCCAGCTCACCTGCCGGGGCTAACTATGGCTACACCTTC. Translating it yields CASSPAGANYGYTF.

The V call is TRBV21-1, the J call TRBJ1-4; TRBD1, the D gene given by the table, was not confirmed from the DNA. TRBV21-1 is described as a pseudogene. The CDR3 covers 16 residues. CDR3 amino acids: CASTIGKTGPNEKLFF. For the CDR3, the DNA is TGTGCCAGCACCATAGGGAAGACAGGGCCAAATGAAAAACTGTTTTTT.

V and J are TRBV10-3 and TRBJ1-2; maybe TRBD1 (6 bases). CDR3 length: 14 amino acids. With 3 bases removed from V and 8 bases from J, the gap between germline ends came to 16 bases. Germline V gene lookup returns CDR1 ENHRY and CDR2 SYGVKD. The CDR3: CAISDGGRVGGYTF. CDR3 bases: TGTGCCATCAGTGATGGGGGCAGGGTAGGAGGCTACACCTTC.

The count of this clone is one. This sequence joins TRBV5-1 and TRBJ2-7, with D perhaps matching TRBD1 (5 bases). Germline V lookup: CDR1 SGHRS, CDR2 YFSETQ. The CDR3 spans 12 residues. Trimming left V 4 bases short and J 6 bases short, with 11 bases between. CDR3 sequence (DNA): TGCGCCAGCAGCACGGACCAGGGCGAGCAGTACTTC. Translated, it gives CASSTDQGEQYF.

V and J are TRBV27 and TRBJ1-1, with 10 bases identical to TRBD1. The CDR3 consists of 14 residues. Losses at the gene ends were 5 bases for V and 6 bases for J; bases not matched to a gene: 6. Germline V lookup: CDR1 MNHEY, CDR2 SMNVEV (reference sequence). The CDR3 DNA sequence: TGTGCCAGCAGTCTCGGACAGGGGGTCGCTGAAGCTTTCTTT. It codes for CASSLGQGVAEAFF.

The CDR3 DNA follows: TGTGCCAGCCTCCGACGGGTCAACACTGAAGCTTTCTTT. Residues: CASLRRVNTEAFF. The rearrangement joins TRBV6-5 to TRBJ1-1; D gene uncertain. The CDR3 length is 13 residues. The ends were cut back, 8 bases at V and 2 bases at J, with 12 bases in the middle. Germline-derived CDR1 and CDR2 are MNHEY and SVGAGI.

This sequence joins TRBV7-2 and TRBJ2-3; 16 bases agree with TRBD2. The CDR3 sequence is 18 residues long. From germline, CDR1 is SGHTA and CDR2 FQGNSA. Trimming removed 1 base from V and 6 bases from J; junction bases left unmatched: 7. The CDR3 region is CASSLVGTSGGAGDTQYF. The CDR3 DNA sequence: TGTGCCAGCAGCTTAGTCGGGACTAGCGGGGGGGCCGGTGATACGCAGTATTTT.